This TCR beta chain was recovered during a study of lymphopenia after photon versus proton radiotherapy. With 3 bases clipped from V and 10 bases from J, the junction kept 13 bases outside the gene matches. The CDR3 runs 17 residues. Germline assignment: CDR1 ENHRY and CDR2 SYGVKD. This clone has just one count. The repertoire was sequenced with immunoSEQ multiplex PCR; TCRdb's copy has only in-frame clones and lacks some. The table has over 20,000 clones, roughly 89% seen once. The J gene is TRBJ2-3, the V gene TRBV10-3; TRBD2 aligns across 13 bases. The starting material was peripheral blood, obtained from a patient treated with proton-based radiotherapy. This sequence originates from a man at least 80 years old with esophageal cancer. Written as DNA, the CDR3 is TGTGCCATCAGTGATACTCGACTAGCGGGAGGATCACGGGCGCAGTATTTT. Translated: CAISDTRLAGGSRAQYF.